These 30 T cell receptor beta chains share one sample of origin, sequenced in a study of T cells expressing NK-cell markers. TCRdb reanalyzed the 5' RACE reads, giving one entry per CDR3 protein sequence and no DNA. The sample has 400,000 to 500,000 distinct CDR3 sequences. Specimen: blood T cells: a sorted CD56 or NKG2C T cell subset, CD4+ or CD8+ T cells, or bulk PBMC T cells (not recorded which). Receptors originate from a woman aged 18-70 years in good health.

The chain recombines TRBV12-3 or TRBV12-4 with TRBJ1-1. CDR3 size: 12 residues. CDR3 sequence: CASANRITEAFF.

The chain is built from TRBV7-2 and TRBJ2-5; TCRdb returns TRBD1, unconfirmable since there is no DNA. Per germline, CDR1 SGHTA and CDR2 FQGNSA. The CDR3 has 14 amino acids. CDR3 loop: CASSLGGQQETQYF.

The chain joins TRBV24-1 to TRBJ2-5; TCRdb designates TRBD1, a call that cannot be tested without DNA. The germline V gene has CDR1 KGHDR and CDR2 SFDVKD. The CDR3 is 13 residues long. Here the CDR3 reads CATRDRGLETQYF.

The chain uses TRBV6-1 and TRBJ1-4; TCRdb selects TRBD1, and the lack of DNA leaves this call unchecked. The CDR3 extends over 12 amino acids. CDR1 and CDR2 from the germline V gene are MNHNS and SASEGT. Here the CDR3 reads CASSRENEKLFF.

This chain links TRBV28 with TRBJ1-2; the D gene TCRdb calls, TRBD1, cannot be checked with no DNA. Looked up from germline, CDR1 is MDHEN and CDR2 is SYDVKM. The CDR3 consists of 14 residues. The CDR3 loop is CASSLVEGARGYTF.

The chain recombines TRBV7-9 with TRBJ2-7; TCRdb proposes TRBD2, but this gene call is untestable without DNA. CDR3 length: 12 amino acids. CDR1 and CDR2 (germline): SEHNR, FQNEAQ (reference sequence). CDR3 residues: CASSQTSVEQYF.

The V and J genes are TRBV20-1 and TRBJ2-7. There are 13 residues in the CDR3. From germline, CDR1 is DFQATT and CDR2 SNEGSKA (reference sequence). The CDR3 protein is CSASHQPTYEQYF.

The chain couples TRBV6-1 to TRBJ1-2; the D call of TRBD1 rests on TCRdb alone, since no DNA is present to check it. From germline, CDR1 is MNHNS and CDR2 SASEGT. The CDR3 sequence is 15 residues long. CDR3 loop: CASSATGTANYGYTF.

The J gene is TRBJ2-3, the V gene TRBV28; as DNA is missing, the TRBD1 call by TCRdb cannot be tested. The CDR3 consists of 17 residues. In germline, CDR1 is MDHEN, CDR2 SYDVKM. The CDR3 is CASSFVTGGLGTDTQYF.

This chain links TRBV12-3 or TRBV12-4 with TRBJ2-5; TCRdb picks TRBD2, but there is no DNA to check that call. The CDR3 contains 16 residues. CDR3 in amino acids: CASSPGTTYNQETQYF.

This chain connects TRBV20-1 to TRBJ1-6; no DNA is available, so the TRBD1 call from TCRdb remains unchecked. CDR1 is DFQATT and CDR2 is SNEGSKA in the germline V gene (reference sequence). The CDR3 has 16 residues. CDR3: CSASYAPGSYNSPLHF.

The gene calls are TRBV6-5 and TRBJ2-1. The CDR3 spans 15 residues. Germline CDR1 is MNHEY and CDR2 is SVGAGI. This CDR3 reads CASSYSRGAGDEQFF.

The V call is TRBV12-3 or TRBV12-4, the J call TRBJ2-7; there is no DNA to check the TCRdb D call of TRBD1. The CDR3 runs to 13 residues. The CDR3 spells CASSDQGWYEQYF.

The CDR3 loop is CASSPLVDSNEKLFF. V and J are TRBV18 and TRBJ1-4. This CDR3 region has 15 residues. Germline V gives CDR1 KGHSH, CDR2 LQKENI.

The chain uses TRBV5-4 and TRBJ2-3; the TCRdb call, TRBD1, lacks DNA for checking. The CDR3 totals 16 residues. CDR1 and CDR2 (germline): SGHNT, YYREEE (reference sequence). This chain's CDR3 is CASSPNPGIRTDTQYF.

This chain joins TRBV14 and TRBJ2-5; the D call of TRBD2 rests on TCRdb alone, since no DNA is present to check it. The germline CDR1 and CDR2 sequences are SGHDN and FVKESK. The CDR3 has 14 residues. CDR3 amino acids: CASSQRKRQETQYF.

The rearrangement links TRBV9 to TRBJ2-5; TCRdb's assignment of TRBD2 cannot be checked, as there is no DNA. From germline, CDR1 is SGDLS and CDR2 YYNGEE. CDR3 length equals 17 residues. CDR3 in amino acids: CASSSGEGLPVFQTQYF.

This chain uses TRBV12-3 or TRBV12-4 with TRBJ2-1; TCRdb outputs TRBD1, but without DNA this stays unchecked. The CDR3 is 14 residues long. The CDR3 is CASSAQQVTNEQFF.

This rearrangement joins TRBV7-9 to TRBJ2-1; TCRdb's D call of TRBD1 is untestable without DNA. Germline loops: CDR1 SEHNR, CDR2 FQNEAQ (reference sequence). This CDR3 region has 16 residues. CDR3 loop: CASSRQDRDPYNEQFF. The variable domain in full, with the rest retrieved from reference TRBV7-9 and TRBJ2-1, is DTGVSQNPRHKITKRGQNVTFRCDPISEHNRLYWYRQTLGQGPEFLTYFQNEAQLEKSRLLSDRFSAERPKGSFSTLEIQRTEQGDSAMYLCASSRQDRDPYNEQFFGPGTRLTVL.

The chain employs TRBV5-1 and TRBJ2-2; as DNA is missing, the TRBD2 call by TCRdb cannot be tested. The germline V gene encodes CDR1 SGHRS and CDR2 YFSETQ. The length of the CDR3 is 16 residues. The CDR3 reads CASSSGRGSSPGELFF. Combining the CDR3 with reference TRBV5-1 and TRBJ2-2 gives the whole variable domain KAGVTQTPRYLIKTRGQQVTLSCSPISGHRSVSWYQQTPGQGLQFLFEYFSETQRNKGNFPGRFSGRQFSNSRSEMNVSTLELGDSALYLCASSSGRGSSPGELFFGEGSRLTVL.

The chain joins TRBV29-1 to TRBJ1-2; the TCRdb D gene call, TRBD1, has no DNA to confirm it. The germline V gene has CDR1 SQVTM and CDR2 ANQGSEA. The CDR3 is 14 amino acids. CDR3 in amino acids: CSVFWGTANYGYTF.

This chain connects TRBV12-3 or TRBV12-4 to TRBJ2-1; TCRdb returns TRBD2, unconfirmable since there is no DNA. This CDR3 is built from 14 residues. CDR3 amino acids: CATEREGYYNEQFF.

The chain uses TRBV10-3 and TRBJ2-3; TCRdb indicates TRBD1, and absent DNA this call remains unverified. The CDR3 extends over 14 amino acids. Germline V gene lookup returns CDR1 ENHRY and CDR2 SYGVKD. CDR3 in amino acids: CAISSGSAPDTQYF.

The chain combines TRBV9 with TRBJ2-3; TCRdb returns TRBD1, unconfirmable since there is no DNA. The germline V gene has CDR1 SGDLS and CDR2 YYNGEE. This CDR3 contains 15 residues. The CDR3 sequence is CASRTGTKNTDTQYF.

The chain joins TRBV9 to TRBJ1-2; without DNA, the TCRdb call of TRBD1 cannot be checked. Germline CDR1 reads SGDLS; CDR2 reads YYNGEE. The CDR3 runs to 15 residues. CDR3 protein: CASSAKPGDLYGYTF. The whole variable domain, filled in from reference TRBV9 and TRBJ1-2, reads DSGVTQTPKHLITATGQRVTLRCSPRSGDLSVYWYQQSLDQGLQFLIQYYNGEERAKGNILERFSAQQFPDLHSELNLSSLELGDSALYFCASSAKPGDLYGYTFGSGTRLTVV.

This chain joins TRBV2 and TRBJ2-1; TCRdb calls TRBD2, which cannot be checked without DNA. This CDR3 spans 12 amino acids. Germline V gives CDR1 SNHLY, CDR2 FYNNEI. The CDR3 sequence is CASRKAGDWQFF.

The chain's CDR3 is CASSQGPLAGVNSYEQYF. V is TRBV4-2 and J is TRBJ2-7; absent DNA, TCRdb's TRBD2 call cannot be checked. Germline V gene sequence: CDR1 LGHNA, CDR2 YNFKEQ. This CDR3 is built from 18 residues.

The V call is TRBV9, the J call TRBJ1-6; TCRdb indicates TRBD1, and absent DNA this call remains unverified. The germline V gene has CDR1 SGDLS and CDR2 YYNGEE. This CDR3 is 14 amino acids long. CDR3 loop: CASSLGQGASPLHF.

The V and J genes are TRBV5-5 and TRBJ1-5. The CDR3 loop spans 15 amino acids. Germline CDR1 reads SGHKS; CDR2 reads YYEKEE (reference sequence). CDR3 loop: CASSFTERSNQPQHF.

The chain uses TRBV5-1 and TRBJ2-3; the TCRdb call, TRBD2, lacks DNA for checking. The CDR3 loop spans 19 amino acids. Germline assignment: CDR1 SGHRS and CDR2 YFSETQ. CDR3 protein: CASSPWSGTRLLGGDTQYF.